This T cell receptor beta chain was sequenced in a study of blood T cell repertoires in COVID-19. Background on the study: T cells, B-cell-depleted T cells, or PBMCs provided the cDNA or gDNA that served as material.

As originally analysed: Nucleated cell number was recorded as an estimate derived from reference gene primer amplification. This table comes from immunoSEQ multiplex PCR, and its TCRdb copy is limited to in-frame clones, with some not included. From that table come the V and J calls and clone size; the DNA was used to work out D and trimming. The sample records a few hundred thousand clones, about nine tenths being singletons. Looked up from germline, CDR1 is MDHEN and CDR2 is SYDVKM. V lost 4 bases and J lost 9; bases outside the gene matches: 24. This CDR3 is 19 amino acids long. Two consecutive negative NP/OP PCR tests, clearance, or resolved symptoms defined Cohort 3 recovery.

The chain employs TRBV28 and TRBJ2-1; 7 positions match TRBD1. The TCR originated in a woman between 40 and 55 years old who had recovered from COVID-19. Sequenced sample: PBMCs or T cells enriched from blood (not recorded which). CDR3: CASSSYLIDRVYRTIEQFF. In DNA, the CDR3 is TGTGCCAGCAGTTCGTACTTAATAGACAGGGTCTACCGCACCATTGAGCAGTTCTTC.